Below, 31 T cell receptor beta chains from the same sample are listed, as sequenced in a study of blood T cell repertoires in COVID-19. Sequencing used immunoSEQ multiplex PCR; TCRdb keeps in-frame clones, though not all of them. The table lists just over 90,000 clones, 80% of them singletons, with roughly 15% in the top ten. Sequenced: peripheral blood. These receptors all come from a human donor in a cohort sampled during active COVID-19.

The V call is TRBV5-1, the J call TRBJ2-7; TRBD2 agrees at 7 bases. V shed 1 base, J shed 6 bases, and the junction held 7 bases outside the gene matches. This CDR3 has 14 residues. Germline assignment: CDR1 SGHRS and CDR2 YFSETQ. CDR3 sequence: CASSLTGTKGEQYF. The CDR3 DNA reads TGCGCCAGCAGCTTGACTGGGACTAAGGGCGAGCAGTACTTC.

This clone was recorded a few times. The gene calls are TRBV6-2 or TRBV6-3 and TRBJ1-5; no firm D call. This CDR3 region has 15 residues. Trimming removed 0 bases at V and 0 bases at J, with 6 bases between. Per germline, CDR1 MNHEY and CDR2 SVGEGT. This chain's CDR3 is CASSYSGSSNQPQHF. The CDR3 nucleotides read TGTGCCAGCAGTTACTCAGGGAGTAGCAATCAGCCCCAGCATTTT.

This chain connects TRBV5-4 to TRBJ1-1, with TRBD1 matching over 10 bases. CDR3 length: 14 residues. After removal of 4 bases from V and 9 bases from J, the junction contained 9 bases not matched to a gene. The V gene's germline CDR1 is SGHNT and CDR2 YYREEE (reference sequence). The CDR3 nucleotides are TGTGCCAGCAGCCAATGGACAGGGGGAAGGAAAGCTTTCTTT. Translating it yields CASSQWTGGRKAFF.

The CDR3 DNA reads as TGTGCCACCAGAGGAGAGGGGGGGGAAGAAAAACTGTTTTTT. Its translation is CATRGEGGEEKLFF. V gene TRBV15 combines with J gene TRBJ1-4; a weak D match, TRBD1 (6 bases). The CDR3 totals 14 residues. Trimming shortened V by 6 bases and J by 8 bases, and 16 bases separated the two germline ends. CDR1 is LNHNV and CDR2 is YYDKDF in the germline V gene (reference sequence).

The genes are TRBV7-8 and TRBJ2-1, with D possibly TRBD2 on 6 matching bases. The V end lost 5 bases, the J end lost 2 bases, and 22 bases lay between the germline ends. The germline V gene encodes CDR1 SGHVS and CDR2 FQNEAQ. The CDR3 has 18 residues. The CDR3 region has the DNA TGTGCCAGCAGCCCCCTCCGATGGTCCGGGAGTCCCTACAATGAGCAGTTCTTC. This sequence encodes CASSPLRWSGSPYNEQFF.

The genes are TRBV30 and TRBJ1-1; D is uncertain. This CDR3 is built from 13 residues. The germline gives CDR1 GTSNPN, CDR2 SVGIG (reference sequence). Trimming cost V 1 base and J 6 bases, with 12 bases left between them. CDR3 DNA: TGTGCCTGGAGTGCCCACCACAACGCTGAAGCTTTCTTT. Encoded protein: CAWSAHHNAEAFF.

This chain links TRBV6-5 with TRBJ2-7; 7 nucleotides align to TRBD1. V lost 8 bases, J lost 2 bases, and 6 bases stayed unmatched. The CDR3 consists of 13 residues. Germline values: CDR1 MNHEY, CDR2 SVGAGI. In DNA, the CDR3 is TGTGCCAGCCTTGGGACAGCGACCTACGAGCAGTACTTC. Protein sequence: CASLGTATYEQYF.

In its sample, this clone was seen once. This chain joins TRBV27 and TRBJ1-6, with D hard to call. The CDR3 covers 15 residues. Germline values: CDR1 MNHEY, CDR2 SMNVEV (reference sequence). V was cut by 8 bases and J by 0 bases, with 11 bases left in between. CDR3 protein: CASRRVSSYNSPLHF. The CDR3 DNA is TGTGCCAGCCGGCGGGTGAGCTCCTATAATTCACCCCTCCACTTT.

Only a few counts were recorded for this clone. The CDR3 nucleotides read TGTGCCAGCAGCCTGGGAGCTCCGGACACCATATATTTT. Amino acids: CASSLGAPDTIYF. The genes are TRBV7-9 and TRBJ1-3, with D unclear. From germline, CDR1 is SEHNR and CDR2 FQNEAQ (reference sequence). The CDR3 totals 13 residues. V was shortened by 5 bases and J by 8 bases, with 13 bases between the two germline ends.

The chain carries TRBV30 and TRBJ2-1; 14 bases fit TRBD2. The CDR3 totals 14 residues. J lost 8 bases, V lost 2 bases, and 2 bases had no gene match. Germline-derived CDR1 and CDR2 are GTSNPN and SVGIG (reference sequence). The CDR3 region is CAWSWGLAGDEQFF. The CDR3 DNA follows: TGTGCCTGGAGTTGGGGACTAGCGGGGGATGAGCAGTTCTTC.

The genes are TRBV28 and TRBJ1-6, with a weak D call TRBD1 (5 bases). In germline, CDR1 is MDHEN, CDR2 SYDVKM. CDR3 size: 16 residues. V was pared by 5 bases and J by 6 bases, with 17 bases between. CDR3 bases: TGTGCCAGCAGTCCGCCAGGGTTCCGAAGTAATTCACCCCTCCACTTT. Amino acids: CASSPPGFRSNSPLHF.

CDR3 residues: CATSDSGQGGRTGELFF. In DNA form, the CDR3 reads TGTGCCACCAGTGATTCGGGACAGGGAGGCCGAACCGGGGAGCTGTTTTTT. V is TRBV24-1 and J is TRBJ2-2; TRBD1 matches at 9 bases. Germline V gene data show CDR1 as KGHDR and CDR2 as SFDVKD. The V and J ends lost 2 bases and 5 bases, in that order; junction bases with no gene match: 8. This CDR3 region has 17 residues.

V is TRBV4-2 and J is TRBJ1-2; 11 bases agree with TRBD1. The germline gives CDR1 LGHNA, CDR2 YNFKEQ. The CDR3 sequence is 14 residues long. After removal of 4 bases from V and 3 bases from J, the junction contained 1 base not matched to a gene. CDR3 region: CASSRDRGDYGYTF. The CDR3 DNA reads TGTGCCAGCAGCCGGGACAGGGGGGACTATGGCTACACCTTC.

The chain links TRBV7-2 to TRBJ1-1; 7 positions agree with TRBD1. The germline V gene encodes CDR1 SGHTA and CDR2 FQGNSA. After removal of 1 base from V and 5 bases from J, the junction contained 4 bases not matched to a gene. CDR3 length: 14 amino acids. This CDR3 reads CASSLEGTVTEAFF. The CDR3 nucleotides are TGTGCCAGCAGCTTAGAAGGGACAGTGACTGAAGCTTTCTTT.

This chain links TRBV4-1 with TRBJ2-6; 11 bases align to TRBD2. The germline V gene has CDR1 MGHRA and CDR2 YSYEKL. V trimming: 0 bases; J trimming: 0 bases; junction bases outside the gene matches: 10. The CDR3 extends over 21 amino acids. CDR3 amino acids: CASSQEIRLAGRLSGANVLTF. In DNA form, the CDR3 reads TGCGCCAGCAGCCAAGAGATCCGACTAGCGGGACGGCTCTCTGGGGCCAACGTCCTGACTTTC.

The chain employs TRBV2 and TRBJ1-2; 8 bases match TRBD1. The V gene's germline CDR1 is SNHLY and CDR2 FYNNEI. CDR3 length: 15 residues. J lost 8 bases, V lost 5 bases, and 13 bases had no gene match. Here the CDR3 reads CASSPAGQGRPGYTF. The CDR3 DNA reads as TGTGCCAGCAGTCCCGCCGGACAGGGCCGCCCAGGCTACACCTTC.

The gene calls are TRBV28 and TRBJ1-5; 7 nucleotides align to TRBD1. V dropped 7 bases and J dropped 3; count of bases not matched to a gene: 9. The CDR3 runs to 15 residues. CDR1 MDHEN and CDR2 SYDVKM come from the germline V gene. CDR3 in amino acids: CASNPSGQSNQPQHF. The CDR3 bases are TGTGCCAGCAACCCTTCGGGACAGTCCAATCAGCCCCAGCATTTT.

The chain's CDR3 is CATVGQGTDTQYF. CDR3 coding DNA: TGTGCCACCGTGGGACAGGGCACAGATACGCAGTATTTT. The chain links TRBV10-3 to TRBJ2-3; TRBD1 aligns across 8 bases. Germline V gene lookup returns CDR1 ENHRY and CDR2 SYGVKD. V was clipped by 10 bases and J by 1 base; unmatched bases: 4. The CDR3 runs to 13 residues.

V usage is TRBV6-5 and J usage is TRBJ1-2, with D hard to call. The CDR3 loop spans 14 amino acids. Between the trimmed V and J ends, which lost 0 bases and 2 bases, there was a span of 7 bases. Germline CDR1 MNHEY, CDR2 SVGAGI. The CDR3: CASSYSKRNYGYTF. Here the CDR3 DNA reads TGTGCCAGCAGTTACTCGAAGCGGAACTATGGCTACACCTTC.

This clone was found once. J is TRBJ1-5 and V is TRBV28, with 7 bases lining up with TRBD1. With 7 bases clipped from V and 0 bases from J, the junction kept 6 bases outside the gene matches. The V gene's germline CDR1 is MDHEN and CDR2 SYDVKM. The CDR3 is made up of 15 amino acids. The chain's CDR3 is CASTQWDSSNQPQHF. The DNA of the CDR3 is TGTGCCAGCACCCAATGGGACAGTAGCAATCAGCCCCAGCATTTT. Supplemented by reference TRBV28 and TRBJ1-5, the full variable domain reads DVKVTQSSRYLVKRTGEKVFLECVQDMDHENMFWYRQDPGLGLRLIYFSYDVKMKEKGDIPEGYSVSREKKERFSLILESASTNQTSMYLCASTQWDSSNQPQHFGDGTRLSIL.

This clone has only one observation. The J gene is TRBJ1-5, the V gene TRBV18, with D unclear. The CDR3 consists of 13 residues. V lost 4 bases and J 6 bases, leaving 10 bases between the germline ends. Germline CDR1 is KGHSH and CDR2 is LQKENI. The CDR3 nucleotides are TGTGCCAGCTCACTGAGTCGGTTTCAGCCCCAGCATTTT. It specifies CASSLSRFQPQHF.

This clone was recorded a few times. The CDR3, as DNA: TGTGCCACGGAGGACAGGGCCTACGAGCAGTACTTC. Its protein product is CATEDRAYEQYF. The rearrangement joins TRBV19 to TRBJ2-7; 8 bases line up with TRBD1. Germline CDR1 reads LNHDA; CDR2 reads SQIVND (reference sequence). The CDR3 extends over 12 amino acids. After removal of 10 bases from V and 2 bases from J, the junction contained 4 bases not matched to a gene.

J is TRBJ2-1 and V is TRBV6-5; a possible D gene is TRBD1 (5 bases). CDR1 and CDR2 (germline): MNHEY, SVGAGI. This CDR3 has 15 residues. Trimming removed 8 bases at V and 3 bases at J, with 17 bases between. In DNA form, the CDR3 reads TGTGCCAGCTGGGGCCTGGCGAAAGGCTACAATGAGCAGTTCTTC. Amino acids: CASWGLAKGYNEQFF.

CDR3 protein: CASSPQRYREETQYF. For the CDR3, the DNA is TGTGCCAGCAGCCCCCAGCGGTATAGGGAAGAGACCCAGTACTTC. The chain has TRBV7-9 and TRBJ2-5; TRBD2 is a possible D gene (5 bases). The CDR3 totals 15 residues. V was clipped by 5 bases and J by 3 bases, with 16 bases between them. Germline assignment: CDR1 SEHNR and CDR2 FQNEAQ (reference sequence).

The chain carries TRBV3-1 (or the pseudogene TRBV3-2) and TRBJ2-5; 9 bases align to TRBD2. This CDR3 contains 20 residues. After removal of 0 bases from V and 6 bases from J, the junction contained 20 bases not matched to a gene. Germline V gene sequence: CDR1 LGHDT, CDR2 YNNKEL (reference sequence). The CDR3 DNA follows: TGTGCCAGCAGCCAAGATCCGTTGGGTAGCGGGAGTATAAGAGGGAAGACCCAGTACTTC. Protein: CASSQDPLGSGSIRGKTQYF.

The J gene is TRBJ1-3, the V gene TRBV28; D unclear. CDR1 is MDHEN and CDR2 is SYDVKM in the germline V gene. The CDR3 has 16 residues. V lost 6 bases and J lost 0, with 15 bases in between. The CDR3 region has the DNA TGTGCCAGCAGCAGCGGGGTGTATTCCTCTGGAAACACCATATATTTT. Translating it yields CASSSGVYSSGNTIYF.

This clone was detected only once. The chain carries TRBV28 and TRBJ2-5; D gene uncertain. Germline V gene sequence: CDR1 MDHEN, CDR2 SYDVKM. CDR3 length equals 12 residues. Trimming removed 6 bases from V and 7 bases from J, with 12 bases in between. This chain's CDR3 is CASRQSSRTQYF. The CDR3 DNA is TGTGCCAGCAGGCAGTCCTCACGGACCCAGTACTTC.

This chain connects TRBV3-1 (or the pseudogene TRBV3-2) to TRBJ2-7; 9 bases fit TRBD1. The CDR3 is made up of 15 amino acids. Looked up from germline, CDR1 is LGHDT and CDR2 is YNNKEL (reference sequence). J lost 0 bases, V lost 4 bases, and 4 bases had no gene match. The CDR3 DNA reads as TGTGCCAGCAGCCGGACAGGGGCCGGCTCCTACGAGCAGTACTTC. Translated, it gives CASSRTGAGSYEQYF.

The V and J genes are TRBV28 and TRBJ1-4, with a possible D match to TRBD1 (6 bases). The CDR3 is 16 amino acids. V lost 7 bases, J lost 5 bases, and 20 bases lay in between. Germline V gene data show CDR1 as MDHEN and CDR2 as SYDVKM. CDR3 residues: CASISSLRGRNEKLFF. In DNA, the CDR3 is TGTGCCAGCATCTCGTCCCTGAGGGGGAGAAATGAAAAACTGTTTTTT.

J is TRBJ2-2 and V is TRBV4-1, with TRBD2 identical over 8 bases. The CDR3 consists of 16 residues. V gave up 1 base and J gave up 4 bases; unmatched junction bases: 5. Germline CDR1 reads MGHRA; CDR2 reads YSYEKL. The CDR3 nucleotides read TGCGCCAGCAGCCAAGTGGTCGCGGGGGGCACCGGGGAGCTGTTTTTT. Protein product: CASSQVVAGGTGELFF.

This clone was detected a few times. The chain links TRBV15 to TRBJ2-7; 11 nucleotides agree with TRBD1. The germline gives CDR1 LNHNV, CDR2 YYDKDF (reference sequence). Trimming removed 6 bases from V and 4 bases from J; junction bases left unmatched: 2. The length of the CDR3 is 13 residues. The CDR3 coding sequence is TGTGCCACCAGTGGACAGGGGGCTTACGAGCAGTACTTC. This sequence encodes CATSGQGAYEQYF.